The 23 T cell receptor beta chains listed next were all sequenced from one sample in a study of cytomegalovirus exposure and HLA in healthy donors. PCR amplification relied on 60 Vbeta primers (plus 13 Jbeta primers). Libraries were prepared by immunoSEQ multiplex PCR; TCRdb keeps only in-frame clonotypes and omits some of them. The data contain about 200,000 clones, around four fifths of them singletons. The sample was PBMCs. The receptors shown here come from a woman between 45 and 65 years old in good health and CMV-seropositive.

CDR3 bases: TGCGCCAGCAGCCTTGCCGGGACAGGGGATTACGAGCAGTACTTC. It specifies CASSLAGTGDYEQYF. The V gene is TRBV4-1, the J gene TRBJ2-7; the match to TRBD1 covers 10 bases. Per germline, CDR1 MGHRA and CDR2 YSYEKL. This CDR3 spans 15 amino acids. V lost 4 bases, J lost 4 bases, and 7 bases stayed unmatched.

This chain links TRBV7-2 with TRBJ2-2, with D possibly being TRBD2 (5 bases). With 6 bases removed from V and 2 bases from J, the gap between germline ends came to 13 bases. CDR3 size: 15 residues. Germline CDR1 is SGHTA and CDR2 is FQGNSA. The CDR3 sequence: CASSPRGVNTGELFF. In DNA form, the CDR3 reads TGTGCCAGCAGTCCCCGGGGAGTCAACACCGGGGAGCTGTTTTTT. Full variable domain (outside the CDR3, taken from reference TRBV7-2 and TRBJ2-2): GAGVSQSPSNKVTEKGKDVELRCDPISGHTALYWYRQSLGQGLEFLIYFQGNSAPDKSGLPSDRFSAERTGGSVSTLTIQRTQQEDSAVYLCASSPRGVNTGELFFGEGSRLTVL.

This chain links TRBV5-1 with TRBJ2-5; perhaps TRBD2 as D (6 bases). Gene TRBJ2-7 matches the end of the DNA better, so the J call may be wrong. Germline CDR1 is SGHRS and CDR2 is YFSETQ. The CDR3 consists of 14 residues. The DNA for the CDR3 is TGCGCCAGCAGCTCCATGGAGGGTAACTACGAGCAGTACTTC. Translated, it gives CASSSMEGNYEQYF.

This clone was found once. The chain couples TRBV5-1 to TRBJ2-7; TRBD1 matches at 8 bases. Germline CDR1 SGHRS, CDR2 YFSETQ. The length of the CDR3 is 14 residues. The trim removed 2 bases at V and 2 bases at J, leaving 3 bases unmatched. The CDR3 reads CASSLGDRTYEQYF. The CDR3 DNA reads as TGCGCCAGCAGCTTAGGGGACAGGACCTACGAGCAGTACTTC.

This chain connects TRBV28 to TRBJ1-2; possibly TRBD1 for D (6 bases). Germline lookup yields CDR1 MDHEN and CDR2 SYDVKM. The germline V and J ends were trimmed by 2 bases and 2 bases, with 12 bases remaining between them. The CDR3 loop spans 15 amino acids. The CDR3 is CASSLRNTGNYGYTF. CDR3 nucleotides: TGTGCCAGCAGTTTACGCAACACAGGGAACTATGGCTACACCTTC.

This sequence joins TRBV13 and TRBJ2-1; TRBD2 matches 9 bases. Germline V gene sequence: CDR1 PRHDT, CDR2 FYEKMQ (reference sequence). This CDR3 spans 14 amino acids. After removal of 8 bases from V and 5 bases from J, the junction contained 7 bases not matched to a gene. The CDR3 here is CASLRAGGNNEQFF. CDR3 sequence (DNA): TGTGCCAGCTTGAGAGCGGGGGGAAACAATGAGCAGTTCTTC.

Concerning this clone: Other DNA sequences from this sample encode an identical CDR3 as well. The J gene is TRBJ2-2, the V gene TRBV9; D may be TRBD1 (6 bases). Germline-derived CDR1 and CDR2 are SGDLS and YYNGEE. Trimming stripped 0 bases from V and 4 bases from J, with 7 bases between. This CDR3 has 14 residues. The CDR3 spells CASSVGGGTGELFF. The CDR3 DNA reads TGTGCCAGCAGCGTAGGAGGGGGCACCGGGGAGCTGTTTTTT.

The rearrangement links TRBV5-4 to TRBJ2-3; D possibly corresponds to TRBD1 (5 bases). V shed 0 bases and J shed 4 bases, with 12 bases lying between them. Germline loops: CDR1 SGHNT, CDR2 YYREEE (reference sequence). CDR3 size: 15 residues. The CDR3 here is CASSLGGPTADTQYF. CDR3 sequence (DNA): TGTGCCAGCAGCTTGGGGGGCCCCACTGCAGATACGCAGTATTTT.

The rearrangement links TRBV2 to TRBJ2-7; 8 bases fit TRBD1. CDR1 is SNHLY, CDR2 FYNNEI, per germline. V gave up 10 bases and J gave up 2 bases; unmatched junction bases: 7. This CDR3 comprises 13 residues. CDR3 in DNA: TGTGCCATTTCCGGGACAGGAGCCTACGAGCAGTACTTC. Protein product: CAISGTGAYEQYF.

V is TRBV2 and J is TRBJ1-1, with D uncertain. The ends were cut back, 6 bases at V and 2 bases at J, with 7 bases in the middle. CDR3 length equals 12 residues. Germline V gene data show CDR1 as SNHLY and CDR2 as FYNNEI. The CDR3 region is CASSPPNTEAFF. DNA for the CDR3: TGTGCCAGCAGCCCTCCCAACACTGAAGCTTTCTTT.

In nucleotides, the CDR3 is TGTGCCAGCAGCACGACCCCGGAGGGCCAAGAGACCCAGTACTTC. It encodes CASSTTPEGQETQYF. The chain employs TRBV5-4 and TRBJ2-5; a possible D gene is TRBD2 (6 bases). CDR1 is SGHNT and CDR2 is YYREEE in the germline V gene (reference sequence). V was cut by 4 bases and J by 1 base, with 14 bases left in between. CDR3 length: 15 residues.

This clone was observed a single time. The chain couples TRBV10-3 to TRBJ2-5; 9 nucleotides match TRBD2. J gave up 2 bases and V 10 bases, and 11 bases lay outside the gene matches. Germline CDR1 reads ENHRY; CDR2 reads SYGVKD. The CDR3 sequence is 15 residues long. The chain's CDR3 is CATKRPSGAQETQYF. The CDR3 DNA sequence: TGTGCCACGAAGCGTCCTAGCGGGGCGCAAGAGACCCAGTACTTC.

This clone was seen only once. The CDR3 bases are TGTGCCAGCAGACGCGGGACAGGGGGGGCCTACGAGCAGTACTTC. It encodes CASRRGTGGAYEQYF. This chain joins TRBV6-5 and TRBJ2-7; 11 bases align to TRBD1. CDR3 length: 15 residues. Losses at the gene ends were 6 bases for V and 2 bases for J; bases not matched to a gene: 6. Germline V gene sequence: CDR1 MNHEY, CDR2 SVGAGI.

The V and J genes are TRBV10-3 and TRBJ2-5, with 15 bases aligning to TRBD2. J lost 4 bases, V lost 4 bases, and 4 bases had no gene match. The CDR3 is 16 amino acids. Germline CDR1 and CDR2: ENHRY and SYGVKD. The CDR3 reads CAISGTSGGAVETQYF. In nucleotides, the CDR3 is TGTGCCATCAGTGGGACTAGCGGGGGGGCCGTAGAGACCCAGTACTTC.

This chain uses TRBV7-3 with TRBJ2-1; TRBD1 agrees at 10 bases. This CDR3 is built from 19 residues. The ends lost 1 base at V and 7 bases at J; junction bases unmatched: 16. The germline V gene has CDR1 SGHTA and CDR2 FQGTGA. For the CDR3, the DNA is TGTGCCAGCAGCTTAAAGGGGTGGGGCGGGACAGGGGAAGGGAATGAGCAGTTCTTC. It specifies CASSLKGWGGTGEGNEQFF.

The V gene is TRBV19, the J gene TRBJ1-5; D uncertain. Germline V gene data show CDR1 as LNHDA and CDR2 as SQIVND (reference sequence). The V gene lost 5 bases and the J gene lost 3 bases, with 14 bases spanning the gap. The CDR3 has 15 amino acids. The CDR3 nucleotides read TGTGCCAGTAGTTCTGGACTCCCTGCCAATCAGCCCCAGCATTTT. Protein sequence: CASSSGLPANQPQHF.

The chain couples TRBV28 to TRBJ2-1; possibly TRBD1 for D (6 bases). CDR1 MDHEN and CDR2 SYDVKM come from the germline V gene. The CDR3 is 13 amino acids. Trimming left V 6 bases short and J 10 bases short, with 16 bases between. The chain's CDR3 is CASSEPDRGEQFF. The CDR3 region has the DNA TGTGCCAGCAGCGAGCCGGACAGAGGAGAGCAGTTCTTC.

The rearrangement joins TRBV6-6 to TRBJ2-1, with D maybe TRBD2 (5 bases). The CDR3 is made up of 16 amino acids. Germline values: CDR1 MNHNY, CDR2 SVGAGI (reference sequence). V dropped 0 bases and J dropped 7 bases, with 16 bases sitting between them. CDR3 loop: CASSYSGDAGRNEQFF. For the CDR3, the DNA is TGTGCCAGCAGTTACTCGGGAGACGCTGGTAGGAATGAGCAGTTCTTC.

The gene calls are TRBV7-9 and TRBJ1-3, with a tentative D call TRBD1 (5 bases). V shed 5 bases and J shed 0 bases, with 14 bases lying between them. Looked up from germline, CDR1 is SEHNR and CDR2 is FQNEAQ (reference sequence). The CDR3 spans 16 residues. This CDR3 is CASSKGVRYSGNTIYF. The CDR3, as DNA: TGTGCCAGCAGCAAAGGGGTCCGGTACTCTGGAAACACCATATATTTT.

The V call is TRBV7-2, the J call TRBJ2-7; 7 bases fit TRBD2. This CDR3 region has 14 residues. The V gene end was trimmed by 5 bases and the J gene end by 0 bases; junction bases not matched to a gene: 4. The V gene's germline CDR1 is SGHTA and CDR2 FQGNSA. The CDR3 DNA sequence: TGTGCCAGCAGCCCAGCGGGACTCTCCTACGAGCAGTACTTC. It codes for CASSPAGLSYEQYF.

CDR3 in DNA: TGTGCCAGCGGGGGAGGTAACACTGAAGCTTTCTTT. This codes for CASGGGNTEAFF. The chain joins TRBV11-2 to TRBJ1-1; D possibly corresponds to TRBD1 (5 bases). This CDR3 is built from 12 residues. V lost 8 bases and J 2 bases, leaving 9 bases between the germline ends. Germline CDR1 is SGHAT and CDR2 is FQNNGV.

The chain couples TRBV5-4 to TRBJ2-7; 8 bases fit TRBD1. With V trimmed by 4 bases and J by 7 bases, 7 bases remained unmatched. Looked up from germline, CDR1 is SGHNT and CDR2 is YYREEE (reference sequence). This CDR3 is built from 13 residues. CDR3 in DNA: TGTGCCAGCAGCAGTGGACAGGGCTGGGAGCAGTACTTC. Protein sequence: CASSSGQGWEQYF.

The genes are TRBV7-6 and TRBJ2-7, with D hard to call. Germline values: CDR1 SGHVS, CDR2 FNYEAQ. Between the trimmed V and J ends, which lost 2 bases and 3 bases, there was a span of 11 bases. The CDR3 length is 14 residues. The CDR3 is CASSLNSPGYEQYF. CDR3 sequence (DNA): TGTGCCAGCAGCTTAAACTCCCCAGGCTACGAGCAGTACTTC.